This is a list of T cell receptor beta chains from one sample in a study of T-cell memory formation after mild COVID-19. TCRdb recomputed calls from the 5' RACE reads with MiXCR, one row per CDR3 protein. Among about 610,000 distinct CDR3 sequences listed, 17% were seen once. Sequencing used PBMCs or a T cell subset sorted from them (not recorded which). The source is an adult woman who had mild COVID-19 (a few samples of this study predate the infection). Cell type and time point are not known. Both conserved end residues are part of each CDR3. Each record gives: J gene, clone size, D gene, V gene, CDR3 DNA, CDR3 protein. A D gene is named only where the DNA matches it firmly. Only some rows state a clone size, as once, few, many or a class for expanded clones.

>TRBJ2-3|NA|TRBD2|TRBV20-1
TGCAGTGCTAGAGATTACCGGGGGGGCCTGACCATAGATACGCAGTATTTT
CSARDYRGGLTIDTQYF
>TRBJ2-2|many|NA|TRBV12-3/TRBV12-4
TGTGCCAGCAGTTTAGGGCGGCCGAACACCGGGGAGCTGTTTTTT
CASSLGRPNTGELFF
>TRBJ1-1|NA|TRBD1|TRBV7-2
TGTGCCAGCAGCCTCCGGGACAGCTTTTACACTGAAGCTTTCTTT
CASSLRDSFYTEAFF
>TRBJ1-3|NA|NA|TRBV20-1
TGCAGTGCTAGAAAGCCGGACTCTGGAAACACCATATATTTT
CSARKPDSGNTIYF
>TRBJ2-3|few|NA|TRBV9
TGTGCCAGCAGCGTAGGAGGGTCTCAGGGCACAGATACGCAGTATTTT
CASSVGGSQGTDTQYF
>TRBJ2-5|few|TRBD2|TRBV12-3/TRBV12-4
TGTGCCAGCAGTTTAGGCGGGGGGGCCTCGGAGACCCAGTACTTC
CASSLGGGASETQYF
>TRBJ2-3|NA|NA|TRBV4-2
TGTGCCAGCAGCCAAGACGGACAGAGAGGCACAGATACGCAGTATTTT
CASSQDGQRGTDTQYF
>TRBJ2-5|NA|NA|TRBV7-9
TGTGCCAGCAGCTTCGATTACCAAGAGACCCAGTACTTC
CASSFDYQETQYF
>TRBJ2-5|few|TRBD1|TRBV6-2/TRBV6-3
TGTGCCACTGACTCGACAGGGCAGGAGACCCAGTACTTC
CATDSTGQETQYF
>TRBJ1-6|once|TRBD1|TRBV19
TGTGCCAGTAGTATCGGGACAGGTGGGAATTCACCCCTCCACTTT
CASSIGTGGNSPLHF
>TRBJ1-6|NA|TRBD1|TRBV4-1
TGCGCCAGCAGCCAGTCCGGACAGGGGAATTCACCCCTCCACTTT
CASSQSGQGNSPLHF
>TRBJ2-1|few|NA|TRBV3-1
TGTGCCAGCAGCCAAGAACGACTTCCAGGGTACAATGAGCAGTTCTTC
CASSQERLPGYNEQFF
>TRBJ2-4|many|TRBD2|TRBV11-2
TGTGCCAGCAGCTCAACTAGCGGGCGGAAGTACTTC
CASSSTSGRKYF
>TRBJ2-7|few|TRBD2|TRBV19
TGTGCCAGTAGCCCAGGGGCTAGCGGGAGGGCCTACGAGCAGTACTTC
CASSPGASGRAYEQYF
>TRBJ1-1|NA|TRBD1|TRBV5-4
TGTGCCAGCAGCTTGGTACAGGGGGGTGTTGAAGCTTTCTTT
CASSLVQGGVEAFF
>TRBJ2-1|few|TRBD2|TRBV7-2
TGTGCCAGCAGCTCCCGACTAGCGGGAGGCAGTGAGCAGTTCTTC
CASSSRLAGGSEQFF
>TRBJ2-7|NA|TRBD2|TRBV4-1
TGCGCCAGCAGCCAGCATAGCGGGGCCTCGACGGGGGAGCAGTACTTC
CASSQHSGASTGEQYF
>TRBJ1-5|NA|TRBD1|TRBV29-1
TGCAGCGTTGCCGTGGGACAGAGCAATAAGCCCCAGCATTTT
CSVAVGQSNKPQHF
>TRBJ2-2|few|TRBD1|TRBV7-2
TGTGCCAGCAGCTTGGGGAGCAGGGGGCACACCGGGGAGCTGTTTTTT
CASSLGSRGHTGELFF
>TRBJ2-3|NA|TRBD2|TRBV18
TGTGCCAGCTCACCTCTCCGGGAGGGCCGCAGCACAGATACGCAGTATTTT
CASSPLREGRSTDTQYF
>TRBJ2-7|few|NA|TRBV7-8
TGTGCCAGCAGCCTAAGACAGGCCTCCTACGAGCAGTACTTC
CASSLRQASYEQYF
>TRBJ1-5|many|NA|TRBV5-1
TGCGCCAGCAGCCCAGGACCCAGAGAAAGCAATCAGCCCCAGCATTTT
CASSPGPRESNQPQHF
>TRBJ2-1|few|TRBD2|TRBV15
TGTGCCACCAGCAGAAGGACTAGCGGAAACAATGAGCAGTTCTTC
CATSRRTSGNNEQFF
>TRBJ1-1|few|NA|TRBV29-1
TGCAGCGTTGAAGCAGGGTTAGGGAACACTGAAGCTTTCTTT
CSVEAGLGNTEAFF
>TRBJ1-2|NA|TRBD1|TRBV5-1
TGCGCCAGCAGCACTACAGGGGGAAGGGGCTACACCTTC
CASSTTGGRGYTF
>TRBJ1-1|NA|TRBD1|TRBV18
TGTGCCAGCTCATCCACGGGGACAGGGAGCACTGAAGCTTTCTTT
CASSSTGTGSTEAFF
>TRBJ2-7|NA|TRBD1|TRBV20-1
TGCAGTGCTGGCCGGGACAGGAGCTCCTACGAGCAGTACTTC
CSAGRDRSSYEQYF
>TRBJ2-2|NA|NA|TRBV29-1
TGCAGCGCCGAGAAGGGGTTGAAGAACACCGGGGAGCTGTTTTTT
CSAEKGLKNTGELFF
>TRBJ1-2|few|NA|TRBV20-1
TGCAGTGCTAGAGTAGCACAGGACCTCCCCGCTCACACCTTC
CSARVAQDLPAHTF
>TRBJ2-2|NA|TRBD2|TRBV6-5
TGTGCCATCAGGAGGATAGCGGGGGTTTCCACCGGGGAGCTGTTTTTT
CAIRRIAGVSTGELFF
>TRBJ2-1|few|TRBD1|TRBV5-5
TGTGCCAGCAGCTCCCCCAGGACAGGGGTGCACAATGAGCAGTTCTTC
CASSSPRTGVHNEQFF
>TRBJ1-2|few|NA|TRBV25-1
TGTGCCAGCGCTGACGATTATGGCTACACCTTC
CASADDYGYTF
>TRBJ2-3|few|NA|TRBV7-3
TGTGCCAGCAGCTTAACGGGGGCCTTCACAGATACGCAGTATTTT
CASSLTGAFTDTQYF
>TRBJ2-7|NA|NA|TRBV2
TGTGCCAGCGTTTCCCTCCTGGGCACCGACTACGAGCAGTACTTC
CASVSLLGTDYEQYF
>TRBJ2-7|NA|NA|TRBV4-2
TGTGCCAGCAGCCAAGATTTCGACAGAACCTACGAGCAGTACTTC
CASSQDFDRTYEQYF
>TRBJ2-4|many|NA|TRBV5-1
TGCGCCAGCAGCTTTGATTACCAGGGCCTAGCCAAAAACATTCAGTACTTC
CASSFDYQGLAKNIQYF
>TRBJ1-5|NA|NA|TRBV4-1
TGCGCCAGCAGCGTCGTCGGGACCCTAGTTCAGCCCCAGCATTTT
CASSVVGTLVQPQHF
>TRBJ2-1|NA|TRBD2|TRBV7-8
TGTGCCAGCAGCTCGTTAGCGGGAGGGCCAAAACATGAGCAGTTCTTC
CASSSLAGGPKHEQFF
>TRBJ2-7|many|NA|TRBV12-3/TRBV12-4
TGTGCCAGCAGTTTCTGGGATTTTAGCTCCTACGAGCAGTACTTC
CASSFWDFSSYEQYF
>TRBJ1-2|few|NA|TRBV5-1
TGCGCCAGCAGCTTATCTCCCGTCTATGGCTACACCTTC
CASSLSPVYGYTF
>TRBJ2-5|NA|NA|TRBV7-8
TGTGCCAGCAGCTTAGCCCGGACAGTCGTTTGGAAGACCCAGTACTTC
CASSLARTVVWKTQYF
>TRBJ2-5|few|TRBD1|TRBV12-3/TRBV12-4
TGTGCCAGCAGTCACAGGGGAATGAAAGAGACCCAGTACTTC
CASSHRGMKETQYF
>TRBJ2-5|NA|TRBD2|TRBV6-6
TGTGCCAGCAGTTTGGCAACTAGCGGGGAAGAGACCCAGTACTTC
CASSLATSGEETQYF
>TRBJ1-4|many|NA|TRBV7-9
TGTGCCAGCAGCACCGGGACGGATAATGAAAAACTGTTTTTT
CASSTGTDNEKLFF
>TRBJ2-5|NA|TRBD2|TRBV4-1
TGCGCCAGCAGCCTAAGGCTAGCGGGGTACCAAGAGACCCAGTACTTC
CASSLRLAGYQETQYF
>TRBJ1-1|NA|TRBD1|TRBV7-3
TGTGCCAGCAGCTTTACAGGGGGCGCCGACACTGAAGCTTTCTTT
CASSFTGGADTEAFF
>TRBJ2-7|NA|TRBD2|TRBV12-3/TRBV12-4
TGTGCCAGCACTCATAGCGGGGGGGACGGGGAGCAGTACTTC
CASTHSGGDGEQYF
>TRBJ2-7|NA|TRBD1|TRBV28
TGTGCCGGTGCTTCGGGACAGAGCTCCTACGAGCAGTACTTC
CAGASGQSSYEQYF
>TRBJ2-7|many|TRBD2|TRBV12-3/TRBV12-4
TGCGCCAGCAGCTCCAGCGGGGGGTCTTACGAGCAGTACTTC
CASSSSGGSYEQYF
>TRBJ2-7|many|NA|TRBV12-3/TRBV12-4
TGTGCCAGCACCCCTTTCGAGATAGGCGAGCAGTACTTC
CASTPFEIGEQYF
>TRBJ2-1|few|NA|TRBV12-3/TRBV12-4
TGTGCCAGCAGGGAACTTCCCACCCCCAATGAGCAGTTCTTC
CASRELPTPNEQFF
>TRBJ2-7|few|NA|TRBV3-1
TGTGCCAGCAGCCAAGGCGGTAGAACAGAGCAGTACTTC
CASSQGGRTEQYF
>TRBJ2-1|once|NA|TRBV18
TGTGCCAGCTCACCAATTAAGAGCTCCTACAATGAGCAGTTCTTC
CASSPIKSSYNEQFF
>TRBJ1-6|few|NA|TRBV7-9
TGTGCCAGCAGCTTAGGGGTAGGACGGAGGAATTCACCCCTCCACTTT
CASSLGVGRRNSPLHF
>TRBJ2-2|few|TRBD2|TRBV18
TGTGCCAGCTCAACTTTGACTAGCGGGGGAGACACCGGGGAGCTGTTTTTT
CASSTLTSGGDTGELFF
>TRBJ2-3|NA|NA|TRBV6-1
TGTGCCAGCAGTGAAGACGACAGGACTACTACAGATACGCAGTATTTT
CASSEDDRTTTDTQYF
>TRBJ2-1|NA|NA|TRBV20-1
TGCAGTGCCGCGAGGGGGGAAGACAATGAGCAGTTCTTC
CSAARGEDNEQFF
>TRBJ2-7|NA|NA|TRBV15
TGTGCCACCAGCTCAGAGGAGCCCTACGAGCAGTACTTC
CATSSEEPYEQYF
>TRBJ2-2|NA|TRBD1|TRBV7-9
TGTGCCAGCAGCTTAACCCCGGGACAGTTTAACACCGGGGAGCTGTTTTTT
CASSLTPGQFNTGELFF
>TRBJ1-1|NA|NA|TRBV12-3/TRBV12-4
TGTGCCAGCAGTTTTAATGGGGGCTTGGGCACTGAAGCTTTCTTT
CASSFNGGLGTEAFF